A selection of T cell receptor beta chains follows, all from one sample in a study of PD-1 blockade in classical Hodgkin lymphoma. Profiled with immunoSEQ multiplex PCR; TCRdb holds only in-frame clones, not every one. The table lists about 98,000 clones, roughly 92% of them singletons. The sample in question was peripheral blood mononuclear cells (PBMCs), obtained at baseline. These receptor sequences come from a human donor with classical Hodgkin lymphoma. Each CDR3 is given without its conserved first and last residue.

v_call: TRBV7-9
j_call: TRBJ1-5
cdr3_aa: ASKAGGNNQPQH

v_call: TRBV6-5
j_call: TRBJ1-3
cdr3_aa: ASSPNTGDTIY

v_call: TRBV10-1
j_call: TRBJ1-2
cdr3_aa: ASSGPGQSAYGYT

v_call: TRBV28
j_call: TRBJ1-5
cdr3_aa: ASAGGVPLNQPQH

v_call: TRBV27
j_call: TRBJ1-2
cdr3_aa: ASTDNLGGFYGYT

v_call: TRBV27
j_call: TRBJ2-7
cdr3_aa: ASSRTGPTYEQY

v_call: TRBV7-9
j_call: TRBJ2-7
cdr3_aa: ASSRYQTGRRVYEQY

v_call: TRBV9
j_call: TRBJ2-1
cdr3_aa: ASSVSPRATHNEQF

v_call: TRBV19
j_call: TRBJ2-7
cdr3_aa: ASSIGDSEYEQY

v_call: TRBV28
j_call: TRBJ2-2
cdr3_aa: ASSPGTYTGELF

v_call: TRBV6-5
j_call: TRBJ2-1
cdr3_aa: ASSYERGSGNEQF

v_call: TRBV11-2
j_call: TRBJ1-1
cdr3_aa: ASSLYRGTEAF

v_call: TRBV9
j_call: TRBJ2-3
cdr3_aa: ASSPARGSGRTDTQY

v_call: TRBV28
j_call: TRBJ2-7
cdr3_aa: ASSLDREQY

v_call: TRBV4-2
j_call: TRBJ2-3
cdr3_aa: ASSPPLEAPY

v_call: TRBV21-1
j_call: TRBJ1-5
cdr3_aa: ASSASGAGSNQPQH

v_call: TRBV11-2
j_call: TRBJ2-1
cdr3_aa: ASSGGLAGVGEQF

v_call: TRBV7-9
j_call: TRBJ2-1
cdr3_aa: ASSLVGNEQF

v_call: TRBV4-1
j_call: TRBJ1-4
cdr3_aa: ASSPGQGAEKLF

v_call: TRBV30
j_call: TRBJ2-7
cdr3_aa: AYQRMNSYEQY

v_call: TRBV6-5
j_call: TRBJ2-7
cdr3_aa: ASSSSGTSVY

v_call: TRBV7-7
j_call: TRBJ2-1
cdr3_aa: ASSPLGGGVPNNEQF

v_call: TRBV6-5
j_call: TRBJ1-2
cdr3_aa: ASSYRDRGLGYT

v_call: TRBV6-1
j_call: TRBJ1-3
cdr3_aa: ASSVQGSGNTIY

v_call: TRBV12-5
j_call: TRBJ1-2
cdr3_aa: ASGLGGQGKGYT

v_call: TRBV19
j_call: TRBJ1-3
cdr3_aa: ASSIVHLSGNTIY

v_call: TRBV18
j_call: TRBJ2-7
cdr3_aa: ASSPSPSYEQY

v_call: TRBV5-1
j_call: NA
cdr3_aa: ASSYPREGPHEQY

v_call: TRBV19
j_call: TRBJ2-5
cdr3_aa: ASTTRLAGVETQY

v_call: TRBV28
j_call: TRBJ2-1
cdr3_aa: ASSSTSFLDSYNEQF

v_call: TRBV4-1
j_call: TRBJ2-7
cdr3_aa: ASSQDKNEQY

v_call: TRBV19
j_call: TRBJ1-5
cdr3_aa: ASSIPPSPQH

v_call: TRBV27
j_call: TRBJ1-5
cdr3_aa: ASGVGVRPQH

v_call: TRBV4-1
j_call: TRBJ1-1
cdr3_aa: ASSQPGVRDRGNTEAF

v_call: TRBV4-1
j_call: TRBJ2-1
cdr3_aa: ASSQHPIGLNSYNEQF

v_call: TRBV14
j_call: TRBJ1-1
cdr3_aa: ASSQEITGNTEAF

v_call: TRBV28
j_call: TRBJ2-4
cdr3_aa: ASRSIGEAKNIQY

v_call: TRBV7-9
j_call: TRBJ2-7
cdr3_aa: ASSLLDNYEQY

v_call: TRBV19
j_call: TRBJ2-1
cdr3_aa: ARGAGSFRNEQF

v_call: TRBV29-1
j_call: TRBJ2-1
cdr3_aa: SYNEQF

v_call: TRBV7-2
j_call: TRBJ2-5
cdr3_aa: ASSLVPQETQY

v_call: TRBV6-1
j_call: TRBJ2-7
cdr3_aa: ASSVIRDNYEQY

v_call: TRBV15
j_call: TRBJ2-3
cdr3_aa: ATSRGGTRYATQY

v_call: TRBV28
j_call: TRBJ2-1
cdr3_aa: ASSILSSGITHEQF

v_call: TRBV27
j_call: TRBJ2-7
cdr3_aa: ASSLDRVYEQY

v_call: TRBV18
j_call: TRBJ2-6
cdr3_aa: ASSPPSSGANVLT

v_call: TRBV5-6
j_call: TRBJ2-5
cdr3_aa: ASSFRGLPRKTQY

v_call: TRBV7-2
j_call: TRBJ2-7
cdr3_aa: ASSPAGAESSYEQY